A single sample is the source of the 32 T cell receptor beta chains below, sequenced in a study of CD8+ T cells in alopecia areata. Sequencing templates came from extracted RNA that was reverse transcribed into cDNA. Sequencing was performed with immunoSEQ multiplex PCR; in TCRdb, only in-frame clones are kept and a portion is missing. The repertoire includes about 150,000 clones, around 47% of them detected once, and roughly 6.8% sits in the top ten. The sequenced sample was CD4+ T cells sorted from blood. Receptors were obtained from a human donor with alopecia areata.

Concerning this clone: Other DNA sequences in the same sample also yield this CDR3. The chain combines TRBV30 with TRBJ1-5, with a tentative D call TRBD1 (5 bases). Germline V gene sequence: CDR1 GTSNPN, CDR2 SVGIG (reference sequence). The CDR3 runs to 14 residues. V was cut by 0 bases and J by 4 bases, with 10 bases left in between. For the CDR3, the DNA is TGTGCCTGGAGTGTTCTGGGGCGGAATCAGCCCCAGCATTTT. It codes for CAWSVLGRNQPQHF.

The gene calls are TRBV2 and TRBJ2-7; unclear D gene. The V end lost 7 bases, the J end lost 4 bases, and 14 bases lay between the germline ends. The CDR3 runs to 13 residues. Germline CDR1 and CDR2: SNHLY and FYNNEI. Written as DNA, the CDR3 is TGTGCCAGCACACGTTCGCTAGGGTACGAGCAGTACTTC. This sequence encodes CASTRSLGYEQYF.

A word on this clone: The sample contains more than one DNA sequence encoding this CDR3. The chain joins TRBV30 to TRBJ1-1, with 9 bases matching TRBD1. V lost 4 bases and J lost 5; bases outside the gene matches: 2. Germline assignment: CDR1 GTSNPN and CDR2 SVGIG (reference sequence). The CDR3 is 12 residues long. CDR3 region: CAWNRGLTEAFF. The CDR3 DNA sequence: TGTGCCTGGAACAGGGGGCTGACTGAAGCTTTCTTT.

This clone was found many times. The rearrangement links TRBV7-9 to TRBJ2-2, with 7 positions matching TRBD2. After removal of 4 bases from V and 6 bases from J, the junction contained 8 bases not matched to a gene. The CDR3 loop spans 15 amino acids. Germline V CDR1 and CDR2: SEHNR, FQNEAQ (reference sequence). In DNA form, the CDR3 reads TGTGCCAGCAGCTCCCCTGGGACTAAAGCCGGGGAGCTGTTTTTT. Encoded protein: CASSSPGTKAGELFF.

J is TRBJ2-1 and V is TRBV27; TRBD2 agrees at 7 bases. Losses at the gene ends were 5 bases for V and 1 base for J; bases not matched to a gene: 11. The CDR3 sequence is 17 residues long. Germline lookup yields CDR1 MNHEY and CDR2 SMNVEV (reference sequence). The CDR3 nucleotides are TGTGCCAGCAGTGCCCCAACTAGCGTAAATTCCTACAATGAGCAGTTCTTC. Its translation: CASSAPTSVNSYNEQFF.

V usage is TRBV20-1 and J usage is TRBJ2-7; unclear D gene. Germline loops: CDR1 DFQATT, CDR2 SNEGSKA (reference sequence). The CDR3 runs 11 residues. Trimming took 5 bases from V and 3 from J, leaving 8 bases between them. CDR3 sequence reads: CSAPLGYEQYF. The CDR3 DNA follows: TGCAGTGCTCCATTGGGCTACGAGCAGTACTTC.

A single count supports this clone. V usage is TRBV30 and J usage is TRBJ2-1, with D possibly being TRBD1 (6 bases). The length of the CDR3 is 13 residues. CDR1 is GTSNPN and CDR2 is SVGIG in the germline V gene (reference sequence). Between the trimmed V and J ends, which lost 5 bases and 4 bases, there was a span of 12 bases. CDR3 sequence (DNA): TGTGCCTGGTCTAGGACAGAGTACAATGAGCAGTTCTTC. This sequence encodes CAWSRTEYNEQFF. Drawing the rest from reference TRBV30 and TRBJ2-1, the complete variable domain is SQTIHQWPATLVQPVGSPLSLECTVEGTSNPNLYWYRQAAGRGLQLLFYSVGIGQISSEVPQNLSASRPQDRQFILSSKKLLLSDSGFYLCAWSRTEYNEQFFGPGTRLTVL.

The DNA for the CDR3 is TGCAGCGTCGGACAGACGTCCCCCGGGGAGCTGTTTTTT. As protein: CSVGQTSPGELFF. V and J are TRBV29-1 and TRBJ2-2, with a possible D match to TRBD1 (6 bases). The CDR3 sequence is 13 residues long. In germline, CDR1 is SQVTM, CDR2 ANQGSEA. V gave up 6 bases and J gave up 6 bases, with 14 bases separating them.

This chain joins TRBV14 and TRBJ1-2; D remains unclear. This CDR3 contains 12 residues. Trimming stripped 2 bases from V and 3 bases from J, with 4 bases between. The germline V gene has CDR1 SGHDN and CDR2 FVKESK. The CDR3 region has the DNA TGTGCCAGCAGCCAAAGGGACTATGGCTACACCTTC. Translating it yields CASSQRDYGYTF.

This rearrangement joins TRBV9 to TRBJ2-7; D perhaps matches TRBD2 (6 bases). Trimming removed 4 bases at V and 3 bases at J, with 11 bases between. This CDR3 has 13 amino acids. CDR1 and CDR2 from the germline V gene are SGDLS and YYNGEE. The DNA for the CDR3 is TGTGCCAGCAGCCGGGACTCAGACTACGAGCAGTACTTC. Protein: CASSRDSDYEQYF.

This rearrangement joins TRBV29-1 to TRBJ2-1; D remains unclear. The CDR3 spans 11 residues. The germline V gene encodes CDR1 SQVTM and CDR2 ANQGSEA. V lost 4 bases and J lost 7, with 8 bases in between. CDR3 in amino acids: CSVVFGNEQFF. CDR3 sequence (DNA): TGCAGCGTTGTTTTCGGGAATGAGCAGTTCTTC.

The CDR3, as DNA: TGTGCCTGGAGTGTAGGAGGTCATCAGCCCCAGCATTTT. Its translation is CAWSVGGHQPQHF. The rearrangement links TRBV30 to TRBJ1-5; D remains unclear. Looked up from germline, CDR1 is GTSNPN and CDR2 is SVGIG (reference sequence). V shed 0 bases and J shed 5 bases, with 8 bases lying between them. CDR3 length equals 13 residues.

The chain is built from TRBV4-2 and TRBJ2-5, with a tentative D call TRBD2 (7 bases). The CDR3 has 14 residues. The V gene lost 6 bases and the J gene lost 6 bases, with 17 bases spanning the gap. Looked up from germline, CDR1 is LGHNA and CDR2 is YNFKEQ. CDR3 sequence: CASRGGAAKKTQYF. The DNA of the CDR3 is TGTGCCAGCAGGGGGGGGGCCGCTAAAAAGACCCAGTACTTC.

The gene calls are TRBV29-1 and TRBJ2-1; tentative D call: TRBD2 (5 bases). Germline V gene data show CDR1 as SQVTM and CDR2 as ANQGSEA. Trimming took off 6 bases at V and 6 bases at J, with 21 bases between the two ends. The CDR3 consists of 15 residues. In DNA form, the CDR3 reads TGCAGCGTGCACATTTCGGGGTTGGGTGGCAATGAGCAGTTCTTC. Translation: CSVHISGLGGNEQFF.

In DNA, the CDR3 is TGTGCCAGCCTTGTTTCGGGAGCCAAAAACATTCAGTACTTC. This encodes CASLVSGAKNIQYF. This rearrangement joins TRBV28 to TRBJ2-4; D remains ambiguous. This CDR3 region has 14 residues. V lost 8 bases and J lost 0, with 11 bases in between. Germline CDR1 MDHEN, CDR2 SYDVKM.

The J gene is TRBJ2-2, the V gene TRBV6-5; D not certain. Germline values: CDR1 MNHEY, CDR2 SVGAGI. Trimming shortened V by 2 bases and J by 7 bases, and 8 bases separated the two germline ends. CDR3 length: 13 residues. This chain's CDR3 is CASSYTSVGELFF. For the CDR3, the DNA is TGTGCCAGCAGTTACACGTCGGTCGGGGAGCTGTTTTTT.

This clone appeared a few times. The V gene is TRBV2, the J gene TRBJ2-1; D remains ambiguous. There are 16 residues in the CDR3. Germline V CDR1 and CDR2: SNHLY, FYNNEI. V lost 7 bases, J lost 0 bases, and 16 bases lay in between. As DNA, the CDR3 is TGTGCCAGCAACCCCATGACCTCCGTCTCCTACAATGAGCAGTTCTTC. Translation: CASNPMTSVSYNEQFF.

This clone was counted between two and nine times. Other DNA variants within this sample encode the same CDR3. The V and J genes are TRBV6-5 and TRBJ1-5; perhaps TRBD1 as D (5 bases). From germline, CDR1 is MNHEY and CDR2 SVGAGI. The CDR3 is 12 residues long. V lost 4 bases, J lost 6 bases, and 7 bases lay in between. CDR3 DNA: TGTGCCAGCAGTTCCGGGGGTCAGCCCCAGCATTTT. Translation gives CASSSGGQPQHF.

This clone was found a few times. In DNA form, the CDR3 reads TGCAGCGTTCCTCACCGGGACAGGGATCCCTTTAACTATGGCTACACCTTC. Amino acid sequence: CSVPHRDRDPFNYGYTF. The chain employs TRBV29-1 and TRBJ1-2; 9 bases match TRBD1. Germline CDR1 and CDR2: SQVTM and ANQGSEA. The CDR3 consists of 17 residues. The J segment lost 1 base and the V segment lost 5 bases, leaving 14 bases of the junction unmatched.

The J gene is TRBJ2-3, the V gene TRBV7-3, with D unresolved. The germline V gene encodes CDR1 SGHTA and CDR2 FQGTGA. V was shortened by 1 base and J by 5 bases, with 7 bases between the two germline ends. There are 13 residues in the CDR3. CDR3 region: CASSLNQQDTQYF. Here the CDR3 DNA reads TGTGCCAGCAGCTTAAATCAGCAAGATACGCAGTATTTT.

The CDR3: CAWTGQGNYEQYF. Here the CDR3 DNA reads TGTGCCTGGACGGGACAGGGGAACTACGAGCAGTACTTC. This chain joins TRBV30 and TRBJ2-7, with 10 bases matching TRBD1. The CDR3 spans 13 residues. CDR1 and CDR2 from the germline V gene are GTSNPN and SVGIG (reference sequence). J lost 3 bases, V lost 4 bases, and 3 bases had no gene match.

This clone was counted between two and nine times. The CDR3 DNA sequence: TGTGCCAGCAGCGGCACAACGAACACTGAAGCTTTCTTT. This sequence encodes CASSGTTNTEAFF. The chain joins TRBV14 to TRBJ1-1; D is unresolved. The V end lost 5 bases, the J end lost 1 base, and 8 bases lay between the germline ends. The CDR3 loop spans 13 amino acids. The germline V gene encodes CDR1 SGHDN and CDR2 FVKESK.

The chain is built from TRBV11-1 and TRBJ2-7; 7 nucleotides line up with TRBD2. The CDR3 has 14 residues. Per germline, CDR1 SGHAT and CDR2 FQDESV (reference sequence). V lost 4 bases to trimming and J lost 6 bases; unmatched junction nucleotides: 9. The CDR3 DNA is TGTGCCAGCAGCTGGGACTATCAACGAGGCGAGCAGTACTTC. Residues: CASSWDYQRGEQYF. Based on the CDR3 plus reference TRBV11-1 and TRBJ2-7, the full variable domain is EAEVAQSPRYKITEKSQAVAFWCDPISGHATLYWYRQILGQGPELLVQFQDESVVDDSQLPKDRFSAERLKGVDSTLKIQPAELGDSAMYLCASSWDYQRGEQYFGPGTRLTVT.

The V call is TRBV6-5, the J call TRBJ2-4, with D tentatively TRBD1 (5 bases). Per germline, CDR1 MNHEY and CDR2 SVGAGI. Trimming removed 0 bases from V and 0 bases from J, with 6 bases in between. The CDR3 spans 15 residues. DNA for the CDR3: TGTGCCAGCAGTTACTCCAGGGTAGCCAAAAACATTCAGTACTTC. Amino acids: CASSYSRVAKNIQYF.

The rearrangement joins TRBV29-1 to TRBJ2-7, with TRBD2 matching over 12 bases. The CDR3 loop spans 13 amino acids. With 3 bases clipped from V and 6 bases from J, the junction kept 3 bases outside the gene matches. Germline V gene sequence: CDR1 SQVTM, CDR2 ANQGSEA. Here the CDR3 DNA reads TGCAGCGTTGATAAACTAGCGGGAGGCGAGCAGTACTTC. This encodes CSVDKLAGGEQYF.

The chain uses TRBV5-1 and TRBJ2-5; D perhaps matches TRBD2 (6 bases). In germline, CDR1 is SGHRS, CDR2 YFSETQ. Trimming took off 1 base at V and 2 bases at J, with 18 bases between the two ends. This CDR3 spans 17 amino acids. CDR3 bases: TGCGCCAGCAGCTTGCGCGTGACGGGAGCCATTCAAGAGACCCAGTACTTC. It encodes CASSLRVTGAIQETQYF.

The chain couples TRBV25-1 to TRBJ2-3; 12 nucleotides align to TRBD2. V lost 2 bases, J lost 6 bases, and 3 bases stayed unmatched. The CDR3 is made up of 15 amino acids. The V gene's germline CDR1 is MGHDK and CDR2 SYGVNS. The CDR3 DNA sequence: TGTGCCAGCAGTGAACCGACTAGCGGGAGTGATACGCAGTATTTT. Residues: CASSEPTSGSDTQYF.

The table lists this clone with a few counts. V and J are TRBV30 and TRBJ2-1; 9 nucleotides match TRBD2. This CDR3 contains 14 residues. Looked up from germline, CDR1 is GTSNPN and CDR2 is SVGIG (reference sequence). Trimming removed 2 bases from V and 6 bases from J; junction bases left unmatched: 5. The CDR3 sequence: CAWSRGGRANEQFF. DNA of the CDR3: TGTGCCTGGAGTCGGGGCGGGAGGGCCAATGAGCAGTTCTTC.

This clone showed up just a few times. This chain's CDR3 is CASSPKRLALNSYNEQFF. In DNA form, the CDR3 reads TGTGCCAGCAGCCCCAAACGCCTAGCCCTTAACTCCTACAATGAGCAGTTCTTC. V and J are TRBV11-3 and TRBJ2-1, with a weak D call TRBD2 (5 bases). With 5 bases removed from V and 0 bases from J, the gap between germline ends came to 20 bases. This CDR3 is 18 amino acids long. Germline loops: CDR1 SGHNT, CDR2 YENEEA.

This clone came up a few times. The CDR3 sequence is CAWSPRVGYTF. CDR3 sequence (DNA): TGTGCCTGGAGTCCGCGAGTCGGCTACACCTTC. The genes are TRBV30 and TRBJ1-2; D is unresolved. The ends were cut back, 2 bases at V and 8 bases at J, with 9 bases in the middle. Germline CDR1 is GTSNPN and CDR2 is SVGIG (reference sequence). There are 11 residues in the CDR3.

The J gene is TRBJ2-2, the V gene TRBV11-2, with D uncertain. The CDR3 contains 16 residues. Deletions cut 5 bases from V and 0 bases from J, with 13 bases between. Germline loops: CDR1 SGHAT, CDR2 FQNNGV. CDR3 in amino acids: CASSPLRGSNTGELFF. In DNA, the CDR3 is TGTGCCAGCAGCCCGCTTCGCGGCTCGAACACCGGGGAGCTGTTTTTT.

This clone was detected only a few times. The chain joins TRBV19 to TRBJ1-4; D not certain. The CDR3 sequence is 14 residues long. V gave up 3 bases and J gave up 3 bases, with 8 bases separating them. Germline CDR1 reads LNHDA; CDR2 reads SQIVND (reference sequence). CDR3 amino acids: CASSMDPANEKLFF. CDR3 bases: TGTGCCAGTAGTATGGACCCAGCTAATGAAAAACTGTTTTTT.